This entry lists 6 T cell receptor beta chains sequenced from one sample in a study of CD8+ T cells in alopecia areata. RNA extraction was followed by reverse transcription into cDNA, which acted as the sequencing template. Sequenced by immunoSEQ multiplex PCR; TCRdb stores in-frame clones only, minus some. The sample has about 200,000 clones, 35% to 40% seen once. Documented treatment: oral pan-JAK inhibitor, 5-10 mg twice daily. The sequencing used CD4+ T cells sorted from blood, collected at roughly week 30, from a patient treated with tofacitinib. Source of these receptors: a human donor with alopecia areata.

The V call is TRBV11-2, the J call TRBJ2-3; D may be TRBD1 (5 bases). With 3 bases removed from V and 3 bases from J, the gap between germline ends came to 16 bases. The CDR3 totals 16 residues. Germline V gene sequence: CDR1 SGHAT, CDR2 FQNNGV. The CDR3 nucleotides are TGTGCCAGCAGCTTCTTTCTGGCAGGGCTGACAGATACGCAGTATTTT. Amino acids: CASSFFLAGLTDTQYF.

The rearrangement links TRBV5-6 to TRBJ1-1; tentatively, D is TRBD1 (6 bases). Trimming took 2 bases from V and 5 from J, leaving 13 bases between them. Germline CDR1 is SGHDT and CDR2 is YYEEEE. The CDR3 contains 14 residues. The CDR3 sequence: CASSFGGARTEAFF. DNA for the CDR3: TGTGCCAGCAGCTTCGGGGGCGCAAGGACTGAAGCTTTCTTT.

The DNA of the CDR3 is TGCGCCAGCAGATTGGACGGGACAGGGGGTAATGAGCAGTTCTTC. This gives the protein CASRLDGTGGNEQFF. V gene TRBV4-1 combines with J gene TRBJ2-1, with 11 bases that match TRBD1. Germline loops: CDR1 MGHRA, CDR2 YSYEKL. V trimming: 6 bases; J trimming: 7 bases; junction bases outside the gene matches: 8. The CDR3 is made up of 15 amino acids.

The chain uses TRBV25-1 and TRBJ2-1; TRBD1 matches at 7 bases. J lost 7 bases, V lost 6 bases, and 6 bases had no gene match. CDR1 is MGHDK and CDR2 is SYGVNS in the germline V gene. The CDR3 is 13 residues long. The CDR3 is CASSRDSPNEQFF. CDR3 in DNA: TGTGCCAGCAGCCGGGACAGCCCTAATGAGCAGTTCTTC.

A few counts support this clone. The chain employs TRBV10-3 and TRBJ2-3; D gene ambiguous. Germline CDR1 ENHRY, CDR2 SYGVKD. The germline V and J ends were trimmed by 3 bases and 1 base, with 8 bases remaining between them. The CDR3 sequence is 14 residues long. CDR3 protein: CAISDRAGTDTQYF. In DNA form, the CDR3 reads TGTGCCATCAGTGATCGCGCAGGCACAGATACGCAGTATTTT.

As regards this clone: One end of the junction does not line up with germline, which may come from a read error. The chain recombines TRBV11-1 with TRBJ1-2, with TRBD1 matching over 8 bases. The CDR3 is 12 residues long. Germline CDR1 reads SGHAT; CDR2 reads FQDESV (reference sequence). The CDR3 spells CASSSDREESSF. CDR3 sequence (DNA): TGTGCCAGCAGCTCGGACAGGGAAGAGTCCTCCTTC.